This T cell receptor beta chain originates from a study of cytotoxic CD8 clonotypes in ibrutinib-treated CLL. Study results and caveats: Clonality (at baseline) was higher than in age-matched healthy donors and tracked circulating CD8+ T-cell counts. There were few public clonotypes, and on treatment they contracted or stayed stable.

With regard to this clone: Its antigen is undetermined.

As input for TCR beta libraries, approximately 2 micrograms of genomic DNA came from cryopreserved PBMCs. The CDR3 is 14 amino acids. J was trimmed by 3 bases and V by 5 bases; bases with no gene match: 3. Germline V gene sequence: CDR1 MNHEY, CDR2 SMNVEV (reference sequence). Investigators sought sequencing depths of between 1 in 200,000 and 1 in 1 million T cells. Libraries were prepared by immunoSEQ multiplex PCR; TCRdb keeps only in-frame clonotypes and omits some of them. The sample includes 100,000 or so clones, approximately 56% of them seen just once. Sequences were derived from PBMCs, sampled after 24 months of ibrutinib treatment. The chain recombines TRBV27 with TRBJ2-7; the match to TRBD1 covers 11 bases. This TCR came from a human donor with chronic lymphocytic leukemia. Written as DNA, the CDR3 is TGTGCCAGCAGTCGGGGGACAGGGGGCTACGAGCAGTACTTC. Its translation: CASSRGTGGYEQYF.